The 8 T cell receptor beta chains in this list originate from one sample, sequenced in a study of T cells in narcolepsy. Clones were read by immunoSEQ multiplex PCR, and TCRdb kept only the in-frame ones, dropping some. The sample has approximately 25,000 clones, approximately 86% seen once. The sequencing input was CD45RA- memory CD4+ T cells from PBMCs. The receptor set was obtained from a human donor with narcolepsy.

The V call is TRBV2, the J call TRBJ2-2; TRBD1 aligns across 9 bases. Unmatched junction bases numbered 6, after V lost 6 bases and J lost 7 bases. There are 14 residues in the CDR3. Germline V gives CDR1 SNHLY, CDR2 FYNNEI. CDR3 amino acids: CASRIQGAGGELFF. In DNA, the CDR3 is TGTGCCAGCAGGATACAGGGGGCCGGCGGGGAGCTGTTTTTT. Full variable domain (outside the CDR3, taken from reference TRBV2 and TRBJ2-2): EPEVTQTPSHQVTQMGQEVILRCVPISNHLYFYWYRQILGQKVEFLVSFYNNEISEKSEIFDDQFSVERPDGSNFTLKIRSTKLEDSAMYFCASRIQGAGGELFFGEGSRLTVL.

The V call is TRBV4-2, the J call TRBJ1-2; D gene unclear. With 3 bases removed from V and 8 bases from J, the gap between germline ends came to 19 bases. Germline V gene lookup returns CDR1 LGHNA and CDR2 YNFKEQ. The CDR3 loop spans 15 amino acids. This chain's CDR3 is CASSHTIRDQQGYTF. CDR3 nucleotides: TGTGCCAGCAGCCACACCATAAGGGATCAGCAAGGCTACACCTTC.

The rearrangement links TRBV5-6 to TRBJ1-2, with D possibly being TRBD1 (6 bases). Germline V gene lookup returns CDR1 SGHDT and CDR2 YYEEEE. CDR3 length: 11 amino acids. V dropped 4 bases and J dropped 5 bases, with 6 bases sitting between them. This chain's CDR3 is CASSTGYGYTF. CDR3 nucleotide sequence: TGTGCCAGCAGCACAGGGTATGGCTACACCTTC. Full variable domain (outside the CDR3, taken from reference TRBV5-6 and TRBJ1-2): DAGVTQSPTHLIKTRGQQVTLRCSPKSGHDTVSWYQQALGQGPQFIFQYYEEEERQRGNFPDRFSGHQFPNYSSELNVNALLLGDSALYLCASSTGYGYTFGSGTRLTVV.

CDR3 coding DNA: TGCGCCAGCAGCCAAGAATCAGCGAGTGGCAGGCCGATGGACAGGGATACGCAGTATTTT. Translating it yields CASSQESASGRPMDRDTQYF. The V gene is TRBV4-1, the J gene TRBJ2-3; 7 nucleotides agree with TRBD1. Unmatched junction bases numbered 21, after V lost 0 bases and J lost 6 bases. The CDR3 covers 20 residues. Germline CDR1 is MGHRA and CDR2 is YSYEKL.

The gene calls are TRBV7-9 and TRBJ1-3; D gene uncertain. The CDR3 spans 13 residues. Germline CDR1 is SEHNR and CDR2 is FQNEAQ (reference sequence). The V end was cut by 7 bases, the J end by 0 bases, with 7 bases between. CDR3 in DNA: TGTGCCAGCACCGATCACTCTGGAAACACCATATATTTT. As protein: CASTDHSGNTIYF.

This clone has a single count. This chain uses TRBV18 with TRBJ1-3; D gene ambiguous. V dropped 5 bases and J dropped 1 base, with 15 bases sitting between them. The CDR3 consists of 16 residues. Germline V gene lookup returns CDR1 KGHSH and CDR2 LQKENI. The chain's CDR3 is CASSTSQADSGNTIYF. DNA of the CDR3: TGTGCCAGCTCAACGTCTCAGGCGGATTCTGGAAACACCATATATTTT.

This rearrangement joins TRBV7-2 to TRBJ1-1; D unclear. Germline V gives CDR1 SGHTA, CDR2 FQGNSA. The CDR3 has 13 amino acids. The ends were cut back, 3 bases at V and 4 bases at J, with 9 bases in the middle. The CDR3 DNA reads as TGTGCCAGCAGCTTCACAGTTGGCACTGAAGCTTTCTTT. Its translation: CASSFTVGTEAFF.

This CDR3 is CASSLKGGASLETQYF. The CDR3 bases are TGTGCCAGCAGCCTGAAGGGGGGGGCTTCGCTAGAGACCCAGTACTTC. J is TRBJ2-5 and V is TRBV4-2; a weak D match, TRBD2 (7 bases). The V end was cut by 4 bases, the J end by 4 bases, with 19 bases between. The CDR3 runs to 16 residues. From germline, CDR1 is LGHNA and CDR2 YNFKEQ.